Listed below are T cell receptor beta chains from one sample, sequenced in a study of response to subunit inactivated influenza vaccine. TCRdb fed the RT-PCR reads into MiXCR, producing one record per CDR3 protein. The repertoire has roughly 460,000 distinct CDR3 sequences, about 10% of them found once; the top ten carry approximately 12%. The input for sequencing was PBMCs from blood, taken around seven weeks after vaccination. The receptors here all came from a man aged 45-60 years who received an inactivated influenza vaccine. Both conserved end residues are part of each CDR3. D genes are given only for firm matches. Rows give clone size only sometimes, using once, few, many, or a class for an expanded clone.

V gene	J gene	D gene	clone size	CDR3 protein	CDR3 DNA
TRBV6-5	TRBJ2-2	TRBD1	-	CASRLDRGNTGELFF	TGTGCCAGCAGACTCGACAGGGGGAACACCGGGGAGCTGTTTTTT
TRBV10-3	TRBJ2-5	TRBD2	-	CAISESGTSGSFGTQYF	TGTGCCATCAGTGAGTCGGGGACTAGCGGGAGTTTTGGGACCCAGTACTTC
TRBV30	TRBJ2-6	TRBD1	few	CAWSPGTGNSGANVLTF	TGTGCCTGGAGCCCAGGGACAGGGAATTCCGGGGCCAACGTCCTGACTTTC
TRBV7-9	TRBJ1-1	-	few	CASSPSFLVGDTEAFF	TGTGCCAGCAGCCCCTCCTTTCTGGTGGGTGACACTGAAGCTTTCTTT
TRBV11-2	TRBJ1-5	-	-	CASSSDRRSNQPQHF	TGTGCCAGCAGCAGTGACAGGAGGAGCAATCAGCCCCAGCATTTT
TRBV12-3/TRBV12-4	TRBJ1-5	-	-	CASSAREGNNQPQHF	TGTGCCAGCAGCGCCAGGGAGGGAAACAATCAGCCCCAGCATTTT
TRBV4-3	TRBJ2-7	TRBD2	few	CASSQVAGVDEQYF	TGCGCCAGCAGCCAAGTCGCGGGAGTGGACGAGCAGTACTTC
TRBV6-1	TRBJ1-1	-	few	CASSPRRQMNTEAFF	TGTGCCAGCAGTCCCAGGAGGCAGATGAACACTGAAGCTTTCTTT
TRBV5-6	TRBJ2-1	TRBD1	-	CASSSGTESYKEQFF	TGTGCCAGCAGCTCCGGGACAGAATCCTACAAAGAGCAGTTCTTC
TRBV6-5	TRBJ2-5	-	many	CASSYSSGSETQYF	TGTGCCAGCAGTTACTCTTCAGGGTCAGAGACCCAGTACTTC
TRBV5-6	TRBJ2-1	TRBD2	many	CASSLEAGFNEQFF	TGTGCCAGCAGCTTGGAAGCGGGGTTCAATGAGCAGTTCTTC
TRBV12-3/TRBV12-4	TRBJ2-5	-	-	CASSLMWQAPQETQYF	TGTGCCAGCAGTTTAATGTGGCAGGCTCCACAAGAGACCCAGTACTTC
TRBV29-1	TRBJ2-1	TRBD2	-	CSVEKGGGGYFNEQFF	TGCAGCGTTGAAAAGGGGGGCGGGGGGTACTTCAATGAGCAGTTCTTC
TRBV4-3	TRBJ1-2	TRBD1	-	CASSQSGGSYGYTF	TGCGCCAGCAGCCAATCAGGGGGCAGCTATGGCTACACCTTC
TRBV3-1	TRBJ2-7	-	few	CASSRGTVGEQYF	TGTGCCAGCAGCCGCGGGACTGTGGGCGAGCAGTACTTC
TRBV20-1	TRBJ2-3	-	few	CSASVGLGGTDTQYF	TGCAGTGCTAGTGTGGGCTTGGGAGGCACAGATACGCAGTATTTT
TRBV5-1	TRBJ2-7	-	-	CASTRDSYEQYF	TGCGCCAGCACCAGGGACTCCTACGAGCAGTACTTC
TRBV24-1	TRBJ1-6	-	few	CATSDPTDAESPLHF	TGTGCCACCAGTGACCCTACGGACGCGGAATCACCCCTCCACTTT
TRBV15	TRBJ2-1	TRBD2	-	CATRSGTSNINEQFF	TGTGCCACCAGATCCGGGACTAGTAACATTAATGAGCAGTTCTTC
TRBV20-1	TRBJ2-7	-	few	CSARRDEQYF	TGCAGTGCTAGACGTGACGAGCAGTACTTC
TRBV6-1	TRBJ2-1	TRBD1	few	CASSGLLTGDEQFF	TGTGCCAGCAGTGGGCTCCTGACAGGGGATGAGCAGTTCTTC
TRBV28	TRBJ1-5	TRBD1	-	CASRDRGRQPQHF	TGTGCCAGCAGAGACAGGGGAAGGCAGCCCCAGCATTTT
TRBV9	TRBJ2-5	-	few	CASSRTVLETQYF	TGTGCCAGCAGCCGGACAGTCCTGGAGACCCAGTACTTC
TRBV7-2	TRBJ2-3	TRBD2	-	CASSLRGSGGRHTQYF	TGTGCCAGCAGCTTAAGGGGTAGCGGGGGGAGGCACACGCAGTATTTT
TRBV10-3	TRBJ2-3	-	many	CAISESSSGWGTDTQYF	TGTGCCATCAGTGAGTCCTCGTCAGGGTGGGGCACAGATACGCAGTATTTT
TRBV6-2/TRBV6-3	TRBJ2-2	-	-	CASRKIGEGGELFF	TGTGCCAGCAGGAAGATAGGAGAGGGCGGGGAGCTGTTTTTT
TRBV5-1	TRBJ1-2	TRBD1	few	CASSLRDRARIDYGYTF	TGCGCCAGCAGCTTGAGGGACAGGGCGAGGATTGACTATGGCTACACCTTC
TRBV10-1	TRBJ2-3	-	-	CASSDVRTSTDTQYF	TGCGCCAGCAGTGATGTCAGGACTAGCACAGATACGCAGTATTTT
TRBV5-1	TRBJ2-1	-	many	CASSLGSAGKSNEQFF	TGCGCCAGCAGCTTGGGCTCGGCAGGGAAATCGAATGAGCAGTTCTTC
TRBV12-3/TRBV12-4	TRBJ2-3	TRBD2	many	CASSPPRLAGGPDTQYF	TGTGCCAGCAGTCCGCCAAGACTAGCGGGAGGCCCAGATACGCAGTATTTT
TRBV9	TRBJ2-7	-	few	CASNREGREVGEQYF	TGTGCCAGCAACAGGGAGGGTCGGGAGGTCGGCGAGCAGTACTTC
TRBV20-1	TRBJ2-7	TRBD2	-	CSAITGTSGRTAQYF	TGCAGTGCTATTACCGGGACTAGCGGGAGGACAGCGCAGTACTTC
TRBV12-3/TRBV12-4	TRBJ2-1	-	few	CASSSSGAPTYNEQFF	TGTGCCAGCAGTTCGTCGGGGGCCCCCACCTACAATGAGCAGTTCTTC
TRBV5-1	TRBJ1-1	-	few	CASSLSTLNTEAFF	TGCGCCAGCAGCTTGAGTACACTGAACACTGAAGCTTTCTTT
TRBV4-3	TRBJ1-2	-	-	CASSQGLSLPGNYGYTF	TGCGCCAGCAGCCAAGGGTTATCGCTCCCAGGGAACTATGGCTACACCTTC
TRBV5-1	TRBJ2-3	-	-	CASSQRPPTSTDTQYF	TGCGCCAGCAGTCAGAGACCCCCGACGAGCACAGATACGCAGTATTTT
TRBV29-1	TRBJ2-3	-	many	CSVAGHTDTQYF	TGCAGCGTTGCCGGACACACAGATACGCAGTATTTT
TRBV20-1	TRBJ1-2	-	many	CSAGRDYGYGYTF	TGCAGTGCTGGCCGGGACTACGGCTATGGCTACACCTTC
TRBV4-1	TRBJ1-3	-	few	CASSQGRFSGNTIYF	TGCGCCAGCAGCCAAGGGAGGTTCTCTGGAAACACCATATATTTT
TRBV6-4	TRBJ2-3	-	many	CASSDPNRLVTDTQYF	TGTGCCAGCAGTGACCCTAACCGACTCGTCACAGATACGCAGTATTTT
TRBV5-1	TRBJ2-2	-	-	CASSVTTNTGELFF	TGCGCCAGCAGCGTGACTACGAACACCGGGGAGCTGTTTTTT
TRBV12-5	TRBJ2-2	TRBD2	-	CASAPRWREGLTGELFF	TGTGCTAGTGCCCCCCGTTGGCGGGAGGGCCTCACCGGGGAGCTGTTTTTT
TRBV7-2	TRBJ1-2	TRBD1	many	CASSRRTGDYGYTF	TGTGCCAGCAGTCGACGGACAGGGGACTATGGCTACACCTTC
TRBV5-1	TRBJ2-1	TRBD1	many	CASSLGRTGGFNEQFF	TGCGCCAGCAGCTTGGGCAGGACAGGGGGCTTTAATGAGCAGTTCTTC
TRBV20-1	TRBJ2-3	TRBD2	-	CSADYRASGDTDTQYF	TGCAGTGCCGACTACCGGGCTAGCGGGGACACAGATACGCAGTATTTT
TRBV29-1	TRBJ2-7	-	few	CSAILRDTHYEQYF	TGCAGCGCCATCCTCCGGGACACGCACTACGAGCAGTACTTC
TRBV18	TRBJ1-1	TRBD1	-	CASSPSGGAVEAFF	TGTGCCAGCTCACCGTCAGGGGGGGCGGTTGAAGCTTTCTTT
TRBV7-2	TRBJ2-7	-	many	CASSWPDRMSYEQYF	TGTGCCAGCAGCTGGCCCGATCGAATGTCCTACGAGCAGTACTTC
TRBV18	TRBJ2-3	TRBD1	-	CASSLPGQGEDTQYF	TGTGCCAGCTCACTGCCGGGACAGGGGGAAGATACGCAGTATTTT
TRBV29-1	TRBJ2-1	-	-	CSVEREPKVGQFF	TGCAGCGTTGAAAGGGAACCCAAAGTGGGGCAGTTCTTC
TRBV4-3	TRBJ2-4	TRBD1	-	CASSQDWTGVAKNIQYF	TGCGCCAGCAGCCAAGATTGGACAGGGGTAGCCAAAAACATTCAGTACTTC
TRBV29-1	TRBJ2-7	-	many	CSVEGQSSYEQYF	TGCAGCGTTGAAGGACAAAGCTCCTACGAGCAGTACTTC
TRBV12-3/TRBV12-4	TRBJ1-5	-	-	CASSTQDVNQPQHF	TGTGCCAGCAGTACTCAGGACGTGAACCAGCCCCAGCATTTT
TRBV6-1	TRBJ2-5	TRBD2	few	CASSPMAGGRETQYF	TGTGCCAGCAGCCCAATGGCGGGGGGCCGGGAGACCCAGTACTTC
TRBV4-1	TRBJ1-1	-	-	CASSQDTGRGTEAFF	TGCGCCAGCAGCCAAGATACGGGTAGGGGCACTGAAGCTTTCTTT
TRBV7-6	TRBJ2-3	-	-	CASSLRADYADTQYF	TGTGCCAGCAGCTTAAGGGCTGATTACGCAGATACGCAGTATTTT
TRBV5-4	TRBJ2-1	-	once	CASSLGGSYSYNEQFF	TGTGCCAGCAGCTTGGGGGGGTCCTATTCCTACAATGAGCAGTTCTTC
TRBV12-3/TRBV12-4	TRBJ2-4	-	many	CASSLDLLLAKNIQYF	TGTGCCAGCAGTTTAGACCTATTACTAGCCAAAAACATTCAGTACTTC